These 17 T cell receptor beta chains were sequenced from one sample in a study of beta chain features in type 1 diabetes. Sequencing targeted expressed TCRB transcripts, as all isolated RNA had been reverse transcribed. The data were produced by immunoSEQ multiplex PCR, yet TCRdb's version contains in-frame clones alone and is incomplete. The sample has about 620,000 clones, 15% to 19% seen once. Sequencing was carried out using naive CD4+ T cells from blood. These receptors all come from a man aged 18 to 30 in good health.

In regard to this clone: Its ends do not fully match the called genes, so a read error is possible. The chain recombines TRBV7-7 with TRBJ2-1, with D tentatively TRBD1 (9 bases). Germline values: CDR1 SSHAT, CDR2 FNYEAQ (reference sequence). The CDR3 is 16 residues long. The CDR3, as DNA: TGTGCTAGCAGCTTAGCGGGGACAGGGAGTGCGAATGAGCAGTTCTTC. This encodes CASSLAGTGSANEQFF.

The chain combines TRBV19 with TRBJ2-2; the D gene is possibly TRBD1 (6 bases). The germline V gene has CDR1 LNHDA and CDR2 SQIVND (reference sequence). The CDR3 is 14 amino acids. Trimming shortened V by 1 base and J by 4 bases, and 7 bases separated the two germline ends. CDR3: CASSIVRGTGELFF. CDR3 in DNA: TGTGCCAGTAGTATAGTCAGGGGCACCGGGGAGCTGTTTTTT.

The chain carries TRBV7-9 and TRBJ1-4, with 7 bases matching TRBD1. This CDR3 comprises 18 residues. Germline-derived CDR1 and CDR2 are SEHNR and FQNEAQ (reference sequence). With V trimmed by 2 bases and J by 0 bases, 9 bases remained unmatched. CDR3 amino acids: CASSLRAGGMATNEKLFF. In DNA, the CDR3 is TGTGCCAGCAGCTTAAGGGCAGGGGGTATGGCAACTAATGAAAAACTGTTTTTT.

The chain couples TRBV4-3 to TRBJ2-3; TRBD1 agrees at 9 bases. There are 17 residues in the CDR3. CDR1 and CDR2 from the germline V gene are LGHNA and YSLEER. Losses at the gene ends were 3 bases for V and 0 bases for J; bases not matched to a gene: 7. The CDR3 region is CASSHEAGTGSTDTQYF. CDR3 sequence (DNA): TGCGCCAGCAGCCATGAGGCCGGGACAGGGAGCACAGATACGCAGTATTTT.

This clone has just a few counts. The V and J genes are TRBV5-8 and TRBJ1-5; perhaps TRBD1 as D (6 bases). V was trimmed by 4 bases and J by 1 base, leaving 12 bases between them. Per the germline V gene, CDR1 is SGHTS and CDR2 is YDEGEE. The CDR3 sequence is 15 residues long. CDR3 region: CASSIQGRSNQPQHF. The CDR3 DNA is TGTGCCAGCAGCATACAGGGTCGGAGCAATCAGCCCCAGCATTTT.

The V gene is TRBV7-8, the J gene TRBJ1-5, with D uncertain. The germline gives CDR1 SGHVS, CDR2 FQNEAQ. This CDR3 has 16 amino acids. Trimming stripped 0 bases from V and 7 bases from J, with 16 bases between. For the CDR3, the DNA is TGTGCCAGCAGCTTAGCGCGAGGTATCCCGGGACAGCCCCAGCATTTT. Its protein product is CASSLARGIPGQPQHF.

This clone was seen a handful of times. This chain connects TRBV5-1 to TRBJ2-1, with D perhaps TRBD1 (6 bases). This CDR3 comprises 16 residues. V lost 0 bases and J 6 bases, leaving 16 bases between the germline ends. Germline values: CDR1 SGHRS, CDR2 YFSETQ. The CDR3 here is CASSLGQVTSRNEQFF. The CDR3 region has the DNA TGCGCCAGCAGCTTGGGACAGGTTACAAGCCGCAATGAGCAGTTCTTC.

This clone was counted between two and nine times. The J gene is TRBJ2-5, the V gene TRBV4-2, with no clear D. The CDR3 covers 15 residues. CDR1 is LGHNA and CDR2 is YNFKEQ in the germline V gene. Trimming shortened V by 2 bases and J by 2 bases, and 12 bases separated the two germline ends. The CDR3 DNA is TGTGCCAGCAGCCAAAATTACGCAGTACAAGAGACCCAGTACTTC. It encodes CASSQNYAVQETQYF.

This clone was seen once. The DNA for the CDR3 is TGTGCCAGCACCCGTGCCCGAGGACAGCGCTACGAGCAGTACTTC. Translation gives CASTRARGQRYEQYF. The rearrangement joins TRBV28 to TRBJ2-7; D perhaps matches TRBD1 (6 bases). The CDR3 contains 15 residues. V was cut by 7 bases and J by 3 bases, with 19 bases left in between. The V gene's germline CDR1 is MDHEN and CDR2 SYDVKM.

The V gene is TRBV6-6, the J gene TRBJ1-2; D unresolved. The CDR3 is made up of 12 amino acids. Germline V CDR1 and CDR2: MNHNY, SVGAGI (reference sequence). The V end was cut by 6 bases, the J end by 7 bases, with 12 bases between. The CDR3 spells CASSPTVGGYTF. CDR3 bases: TGTGCCAGCAGCCCTACCGTGGGTGGCTACACCTTC.

This clone showed up just a few times. The rearrangement links TRBV5-1 to TRBJ2-7, with D uncertain. CDR1 and CDR2 (germline): SGHRS, YFSETQ. The CDR3 length is 13 residues. Deletions cut 1 base from V and 2 bases from J, with 7 bases between. CDR3 sequence: CASSLSQPYEQYF. As DNA, the CDR3 is TGCGCCAGCAGCTTGTCTCAGCCCTACGAGCAGTACTTC.

The chain employs TRBV9 and TRBJ1-3; D gene uncertain. CDR3 length equals 16 residues. Trimming stripped 0 bases from V and 0 bases from J, with 10 bases between. Germline V CDR1 and CDR2: SGDLS, YYNGEE. The CDR3 region has the DNA TGTGCCAGCAGCGTAGTGGAGGTTTCCTCTGGAAACACCATATATTTT. Amino acids: CASSVVEVSSGNTIYF.

The genes are TRBV4-1 and TRBJ2-5; D is uncertain. CDR3 length: 16 amino acids. CDR1 and CDR2 from the germline V gene are MGHRA and YSYEKL. The V and J ends lost 1 base and 6 bases respectively, with 18 bases between them. CDR3 DNA: TGCGCCAGCAGCCAAGTTGAAAGTCCTAGGCGACAGACCCAGTACTTC. Its translation: CASSQVESPRRQTQYF.

Only one count was recorded for this clone. The genes are TRBV7-7 and TRBJ2-1; weak D call: TRBD2 (5 bases). The germline V gene encodes CDR1 SSHAT and CDR2 FNYEAQ (reference sequence). The CDR3 contains 14 residues. With 2 bases removed from V and 3 bases from J, the gap between germline ends came to 8 bases. The CDR3 DNA is TGTGCCAGCAGCTTAAGCGGCAACTACAATGAGCAGTTCTTC. It encodes CASSLSGNYNEQFF.

This clone has only a few counts. The V gene is TRBV21-1, the J gene TRBJ2-7; no DNA check was done on the table's D call, TRBD1. TRBV21-1 is described as a pseudogene. This CDR3 comprises 13 residues. The CDR3 spells CASSKPRQVSGYF. CDR3 bases: TGTGCCAGCAGCAAACCAAGACAGGTTTCAGGGTACTTC.

This clone has just a few counts. This sequence joins TRBV7-2 and TRBJ2-7, with 9 bases that match TRBD1. The germline V gene has CDR1 SGHTA and CDR2 FQGNSA. The CDR3 totals 12 residues. With V trimmed by 5 bases and J by 12 bases, 8 bases remained unmatched. The CDR3 loop is CASSGDRAFTYF. The CDR3 nucleotides read TGTGCCAGCAGCGGGGACAGGGCTTTTACGTACTTC. Full variable domain (rest looked up from reference TRBV7-2 and TRBJ2-7): GAGVSQSPSNKVTEKGKDVELRCDPISGHTALYWYRQSLGQGLEFLIYFQGNSAPDKSGLPSDRFSAERTGGSVSTLTIQRTQQEDSAVYLCASSGDRAFTYFGPGTRLTVT.

This clone was picked up a small number of times. The V call is TRBV7-2, the J call TRBJ2-5; either TRBD1 or TRBD2 may fit D (6 bases each). V was shortened by 4 bases and J by 5 bases, with 26 bases between the two germline ends. Germline V gene data show CDR1 as SGHTA and CDR2 as FQGNSA. The CDR3 is 18 residues long. This CDR3 is CASSSFGGQGDYRETQYF. The CDR3 region has the DNA TGTGCCAGCAGCTCATTCGGGGGCCAGGGCGACTACCGGGAGACCCAGTACTTC.